This TCR beta chain emerged from a study of shared clonotypes between healthy human individuals. The study separated CD4+ cells into CD45RA+ naive and CD45RA-negative memory subsets. A note on this clone: The antigen remains undetermined.

Method: immunoSEQ multiplex PCR; TCRdb's copy keeps in-frame clones and lacks some. The table records approximately 2.3 million clones, about 92% of them present only once. Study-wide results and caveats: Lower generation probabilities were found for non-shared clonotypes than for those shared by all four donors. Incomplete sequencing of sorted subsets was indicated by rarefaction despite large depth.

The CDR3 is 13 residues long. The V end lost 0 bases, the J end lost 9 bases, and 10 bases lay between the germline ends. Germline V gene lookup returns CDR1 SGDLS and CDR2 YYNGEE. The sequence came from a young man in good health. Some clones in this sample may be carry-over from other donors' samples. The rearrangement links TRBV9 to TRBJ2-1; a possible D gene is TRBD1 (5 bases). Material: naive CD4+ T cells from PBMCs. Subset in this sample: CD45RA+ positively selected. This CDR3 reads CASSVEGHGEQFF. CDR3 bases: TGTGCCAGCAGCGTAGAAGGACACGGTGAGCAGTTCTTC.